This note documents a single TCR beta chain sequence. It was during active infection that Seattle patients were enrolled and then longitudinally followed. V lost 0 bases and J lost 1, with 10 bases in between. CDR3 length equals 16 residues. Germline assignment: CDR1 MNHEY and CDR2 SVGAGI. These data are taken from a study of blood T cell repertoires in COVID-19. In the study overall: Sites in the United States, Italy and Spain provided acute and convalescent COVID-19 samples. The cDNA or gDNA used as material had been derived from T cells, B-cell-depleted T cells, or PBMCs.

As originally analysed: For nucleated cells, counts were estimated from reference gene primer amplification. Clones were sequenced by immunoSEQ multiplex PCR, and TCRdb holds only the in-frame ones, with some missing. That table is the source of V, J and clone size, and D and trimming were worked out from the DNA. The table includes some 90,000 clones, 70% to 90% detected once. The rearrangement uses TRBV6-5 and TRBJ2-4; D is possibly TRBD2 (5 bases). Sequencing used peripheral blood. The TCR was taken from a man aged 45-65 years with COVID-19, enrolled during active disease. DNA for the CDR3: TGTGCCAGCAGTTACTCGAGGGTGGGGGCCAAAAACATTCAGTACTTC. Protein: CASSYSRVGAKNIQYF.